This is a list of T cell receptor beta chains from one sample in a study of blood T cell repertoires in COVID-19. The table came from immunoSEQ multiplex PCR; TCRdb's copy has only in-frame clones and leaves some out. The data contain 250,000 to 350,000 clones, more than 75% of them singletons. The specimen sequenced was peripheral blood. The receptor set was obtained from a woman aged 45-59 years who had recovered from COVID-19. Both conserved end residues are part of each CDR3. The D gene is left open where the match is weak. Clone sizes are given selectively: once, few, many, or a class where the clone is expanded.

v_call,d_call,j_call,clone_size,cdr3_nt,cdr3_aa
TRBV5-1,TRBD1,TRBJ1-2,NA,TGCGCCAGCAGCTCTTACAGGGGGGACGGCTACACCTTC,CASSSYRGDGYTF
TRBV29-1,TRBD1,TRBJ1-2,NA,TGCAGCGTTGCCCCGACCGGACAGGGGGCGTACGGCTACACCTTC,CSVAPTGQGAYGYTF
TRBV10-2,TRBD1,TRBJ1-6,NA,TGCGCCAGCAGTGAGTCGACTCGGACAGGGGGTAATTCACCCCTCCACTTT,CASSESTRTGGNSPLHF
TRBV4-3,NA,TRBJ1-5,NA,TGCGCCAGCAGCCGCAATCGGAATCAGCCCCAGCATTTT,CASSRNRNQPQHF
TRBV19,NA,TRBJ2-7,NA,TGTGCCAGTAGTATCGGGACCTACGAGCAGTACTTC,CASSIGTYEQYF
TRBV7-7,TRBD2,TRBJ2-1,NA,TGTGCTAGCAGCTCGTTACTAGCGGGAACCAATGAGCAGTTCTTC,CASSSLLAGTNEQFF
TRBV18,TRBD2,TRBJ2-3,once,TGTGCCAGCTCACCACCGGTATCCGGGAGGGGGACAGATACGCAGTATTTT,CASSPPVSGRGTDTQYF
TRBV29-1,NA,TRBJ1-2,NA,TGCAGCGTTGACCAGGGGCGGAATGGCTACACCTTC,CSVDQGRNGYTF
TRBV5-8,TRBD2,TRBJ2-3,NA,TGTGCCAGCAGCCGACCCGGCCTAGCGGGAGGGCGGACAGATACGCAGTATTTT,CASSRPGLAGGRTDTQYF
TRBV6-2/TRBV6-3,NA,TRBJ1-5,NA,TGTGCCAGCAGTACTCCTCTCGGGATACAGCCCCAGCATTTT,CASSTPLGIQPQHF
TRBV5-1,NA,TRBJ2-7,NA,TGCGCCAGCAGCTTCGATCAGGGATTCGAGCAGTACTTC,CASSFDQGFEQYF
TRBV9,NA,TRBJ2-5,NA,TGTGCCAGCAGCGTAGGGGGTGGGAGTGGGCTGAGCGAGACCCAGTACTTC,CASSVGGGSGLSETQYF
TRBV7-2,NA,TRBJ1-1,once,TGTGCCAGCAGCTTTCCCCGACAGACCTCTTTAATCGCTGAAGCTTTCTTT,CASSFPRQTSLIAEAFF
TRBV7-2,NA,TRBJ2-7,NA,TGTGCCAGCAGCCCCCAGGGGATCCCCTACGAGCAGTACTTC,CASSPQGIPYEQYF
TRBV18,TRBD1,TRBJ2-1,NA,TGTGCCAGCTCACCAGGGACAGGACCCTACAATGAGCAGTTCTTC,CASSPGTGPYNEQFF
TRBV5-1,NA,TRBJ1-2,NA,TGCGCCAGCAGCCCCCGGGGGAGACAGACGCGTGGCTACACCTTC,CASSPRGRQTRGYTF
TRBV28,NA,TRBJ2-7,once,TGTGCCAGCAGTTTTGGCAGGGTTGGTAACGAGCAGTACTTC,CASSFGRVGNEQYF
TRBV20-1,TRBD1,TRBJ1-6,NA,TGCAGTGCTAGTATGACAGGGGGCAATAATTCACCCCTCCACTTT,CSASMTGGNNSPLHF
TRBV11-2,TRBD2,TRBJ2-7,few,TGTGCCAGCAGCTTCTCAAGCGGACTAGCGGGGAACTACGAGCAGTACTTC,CASSFSSGLAGNYEQYF
TRBV3-1/TRBV3-2,TRBD2,TRBJ2-3,NA,TGTGCCAGCAGCCGCTTGACTAGCGGGGAGACAGATACGCAGTATTTT,CASSRLTSGETDTQYF
TRBV11-3,NA,TRBJ1-2,NA,TGTGCCAGCAGCTTCTCAGGCTCCTATGGCTACACCTTC,CASSFSGSYGYTF
TRBV27,TRBD2,TRBJ2-2,NA,TGTGCCAGCAGTAAGCTAGCGGGGGTGGCCGGGGAGCTGTTTTTT,CASSKLAGVAGELFF
TRBV10-3,NA,TRBJ1-2,NA,TGTGCCATCAGTGAGACTATACGCCGACGGGCTAACTATGGCTACACCTTC,CAISETIRRRANYGYTF
TRBV7-8,NA,TRBJ2-2,NA,TGTGCCAGCAGCTGGGACTACACCGGGGAGCTGTTTTTT,CASSWDYTGELFF
TRBV5-1,NA,TRBJ2-1,NA,TGCGCCAGCAGCTTGGGAACAGGGAACAATGAGCAGTTCTTC,CASSLGTGNNEQFF
TRBV9,NA,TRBJ1-2,NA,TGTGCCAGCAGCGTAGGAGGTCGGGGCTACACCTTC,CASSVGGRGYTF
TRBV13,NA,TRBJ2-1,NA,TGTGCCAGCAGCTTAGAAGGGGTACCTTACAATGAGCAGTTCTTC,CASSLEGVPYNEQFF
TRBV20-1,NA,TRBJ1-1,NA,TGCAGTGCTAGTAAGGGGGGGCCGAACACTGAAGCTTTCTTT,CSASKGGPNTEAFF
TRBV7-2,NA,TRBJ2-7,NA,TGTGCCAGCAGCTTAGATCAGGGAAAGAGCTCCTACGAGCAGTACTTC,CASSLDQGKSSYEQYF
TRBV30,NA,TRBJ1-1,NA,TGTGCCTGGGGCGTTGGTTTGACGGGGGACACTGAAGCTTTCTTT,CAWGVGLTGDTEAFF
TRBV29-1,NA,TRBJ2-3,few,TGCAGCGTTAGTCGGGACTCCTCAGATACGCAGTATTTT,CSVSRDSSDTQYF
TRBV6-2/TRBV6-3,NA,TRBJ1-5,few,TGTGCCAGCAGTCCGAGGAAGAATTATCAGCCCCAGCATTTT,CASSPRKNYQPQHF